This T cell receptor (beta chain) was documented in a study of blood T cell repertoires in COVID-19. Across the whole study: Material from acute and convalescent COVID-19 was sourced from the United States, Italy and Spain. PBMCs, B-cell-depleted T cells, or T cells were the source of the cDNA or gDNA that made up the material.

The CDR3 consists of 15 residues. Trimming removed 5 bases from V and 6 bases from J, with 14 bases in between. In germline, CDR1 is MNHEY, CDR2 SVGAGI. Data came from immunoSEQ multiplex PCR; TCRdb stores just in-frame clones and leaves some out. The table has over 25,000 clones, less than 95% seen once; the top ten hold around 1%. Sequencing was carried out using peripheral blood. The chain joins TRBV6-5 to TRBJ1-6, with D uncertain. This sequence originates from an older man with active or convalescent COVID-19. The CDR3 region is CASSKTLGGNSPLHF. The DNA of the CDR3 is TGTGCCAGCAGTAAGACTCTAGGCGGTAATTCACCCCTCCACTTT.